Below are 6 T cell receptor beta chains sequenced from a single sample in a study of shared clonotypes between healthy human individuals. Naive CD8 cells lacked CD45RO and underwent positive selection for CCR7, leaving out terminally differentiated effector memory CD45RA+ cells. Sequencing used immunoSEQ multiplex PCR; TCRdb keeps in-frame clones, though not all of them. The sample shows about 2.1 million clones, just under 95% of them seen only once. The sample consisted of naive CD8+ T cells from PBMCs. The receptors were sampled from a man aged 18-30 years in good health. Some clones in this sample may be carry-over from other donors' samples.

The chain couples TRBV7-2 to TRBJ1-2; D not certain. CDR3 length equals 14 residues. Trimming left V 5 bases short and J 3 bases short, with 13 bases between. The germline CDR1 and CDR2 sequences are SGHTA and FQGNSA. Written as DNA, the CDR3 is TGTGCCAGCAGCATCGAGGGTGGATACTATGGCTACACCTTC. Translated, it gives CASSIEGGYYGYTF. Drawing the rest from reference TRBV7-2 and TRBJ1-2, the complete variable domain is GAGVSQSPSNKVTEKGKDVELRCDPISGHTALYWYRQSLGQGLEFLIYFQGNSAPDKSGLPSDRFSAERTGGSVSTLTIQRTQQEDSAVYLCASSIEGGYYGYTFGSGTRLTVV.

This chain joins TRBV5-1 and TRBJ2-7; weak D call: TRBD2 (6 bases). The CDR3 sequence is 15 residues long. The V end lost 0 bases, the J end lost 3 bases, and 13 bases lay between the germline ends. Germline CDR1 is SGHRS and CDR2 is YFSETQ. This CDR3 is CASSLAREVSYEQYF. As DNA, the CDR3 is TGCGCCAGCAGCTTGGCCAGGGAGGTGAGCTACGAGCAGTACTTC.

This chain links TRBV7-9 with TRBJ2-7; D gene uncertain. CDR1 and CDR2 from the germline V gene are SEHNR and FQNEAQ (reference sequence). Trimming pared 0 bases from V and 1 base from J, leaving 13 bases between. The CDR3 runs 16 residues. CDR3 sequence (DNA): TGTGCCAGCAGCTTAGCCGGCGCGACCACATCCTACGAGCAGTACTTC. Its translation is CASSLAGATTSYEQYF.

The chain combines TRBV19 with TRBJ2-3; TRBD1 matches 8 bases. Germline values: CDR1 LNHDA, CDR2 SQIVND (reference sequence). Losses at the gene ends were 3 bases for V and 1 base for J; bases not matched to a gene: 9. This CDR3 contains 17 residues. The CDR3 DNA reads as TGTGCCAGTAGTATTAGGGGGACAGGCAGAGGCACAGATACGCAGTATTTT. It yields the protein CASSIRGTGRGTDTQYF.

V is TRBV9 and J is TRBJ1-4, with D hard to call. Trimming cost V 4 bases and J 3 bases, with 13 bases left between them. The length of the CDR3 is 15 residues. Per the germline V gene, CDR1 is SGDLS and CDR2 is YYNGEE. The CDR3 reads CASSLFGNANEKLFF. The CDR3 DNA reads as TGTGCCAGCAGCCTGTTCGGGAACGCTAATGAAAAACTGTTTTTT. Together with reference TRBV9 and TRBJ1-4, the CDR3 gives the full variable domain: DSGVTQTPKHLITATGQRVTLRCSPRSGDLSVYWYQQSLDQGLQFLIQYYNGEERAKGNILERFSAQQFPDLHSELNLSSLELGDSALYFCASSLFGNANEKLFFGSGTQLSVL.

This rearrangement joins TRBV28 to TRBJ2-5; 7 bases are a match to TRBD2. The trim removed 8 bases at V and 10 bases at J, leaving 10 bases unmatched. Germline CDR1 is MDHEN and CDR2 is SYDVKM. The CDR3 spans 12 residues. CDR3 DNA sequence: TGTGCCAGCTGGGGGGGACCGCCTTTCCAGTACTTC. It codes for CASWGGPPFQYF.